This T cell receptor (beta chain) was sequenced during a study of CD8 T cells in ankylosing spondylitis. Study outcomes and limitations: Those disease-linked clones were CD8+; they were also relatively rare in peripheral blood. Prior work had noted some motif variants in reactive arthritis blood and synovial fluid. One TCR beta motif, made up of under ten highly homologous variants, appeared characteristic of ankylosing spondylitis blood. In ankylosing spondylitis patients, matched synovial fluid reportedly showed significant enrichment of disease-linked clones.

This CDR3 has 13 amino acids. Trimming shortened V by 2 bases and J by 7 bases, and 9 bases separated the two germline ends. Germline CDR1 LNHNV, CDR2 YYDKDF (reference sequence). Note on this clonotype: Its target is unknown.

Libraries of TCR beta came from quantitative 5'-RACE with molecular barcodes. TCRdb re-derived calls from the 5' RACE reads in MiXCR, one entry per CDR3 protein. The repertoire holds about 540,000 distinct CDR3 sequences, roughly an eighth seen once, with under 7.5% in the top ten. This receptor was identified in a male donor with ankylosing spondylitis. The sample consisted of blood, either unsorted or a sorted T cell fraction (not recorded which). This chain joins TRBV15 and TRBJ2-1, with a weak D call TRBD1 (6 bases). Written as DNA, the CDR3 is TGTGCCACCAGCAGAAAAGGGGGAAATGAGCAGTTCTTC. Residues: CATSRKGGNEQFF.